The 2 T cell receptor beta chains below all came from one sample that was sequenced in a study of blood T cell repertoires in COVID-19. This table comes from immunoSEQ multiplex PCR, and its TCRdb copy is limited to in-frame clones, with some not included. The sample has over 150,000 clones, 82% seen once. The specimen was peripheral blood. Receptor source: a woman at least 80 years old with active or convalescent COVID-19.

The genes are TRBV5-4 and TRBJ2-2; TRBD2 aligns across 9 bases. The CDR3 totals 16 residues. Germline CDR1 and CDR2: SGHNT and YYREEE (reference sequence). V lost 7 bases to trimming and J lost 7 bases; unmatched junction nucleotides: 14. The CDR3 loop is CASLNAGGPGNGELFF. CDR3 in DNA: TGTGCCAGCTTAAACGCGGGAGGGCCCGGGAACGGGGAGCTGTTTTTT.

V is TRBV5-1 and J is TRBJ1-6, with D tentatively TRBD1 (5 bases). Germline V gene data show CDR1 as SGHRS and CDR2 as YFSETQ. Trimming took 0 bases from V and 6 from J, leaving 7 bases between them. The CDR3 loop spans 14 amino acids. As DNA, the CDR3 is TGCGCCAGCAGCTTGGGACAGTTTAATTCACCCCTCCACTTT. Its translation is CASSLGQFNSPLHF.